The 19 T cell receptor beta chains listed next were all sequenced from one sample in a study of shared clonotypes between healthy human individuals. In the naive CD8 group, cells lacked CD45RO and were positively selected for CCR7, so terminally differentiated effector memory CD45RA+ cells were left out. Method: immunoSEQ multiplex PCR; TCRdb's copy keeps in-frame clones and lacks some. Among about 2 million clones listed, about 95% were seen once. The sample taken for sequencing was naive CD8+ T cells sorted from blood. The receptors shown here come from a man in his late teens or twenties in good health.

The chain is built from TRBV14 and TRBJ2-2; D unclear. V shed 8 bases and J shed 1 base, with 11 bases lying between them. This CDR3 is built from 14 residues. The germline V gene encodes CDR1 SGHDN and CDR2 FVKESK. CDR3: CASSRYMNTGELFF. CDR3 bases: TGTGCCAGCTCGCGCTACATGAACACCGGGGAGCTGTTTTTT.

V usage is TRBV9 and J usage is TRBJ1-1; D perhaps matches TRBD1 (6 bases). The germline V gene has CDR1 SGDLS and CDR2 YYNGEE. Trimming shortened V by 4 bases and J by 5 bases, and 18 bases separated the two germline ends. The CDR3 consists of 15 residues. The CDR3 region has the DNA TGTGCCAGCAGCCCTACTCCGGACAGAAAGACTGAAGCTTTCTTT. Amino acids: CASSPTPDRKTEAFF.

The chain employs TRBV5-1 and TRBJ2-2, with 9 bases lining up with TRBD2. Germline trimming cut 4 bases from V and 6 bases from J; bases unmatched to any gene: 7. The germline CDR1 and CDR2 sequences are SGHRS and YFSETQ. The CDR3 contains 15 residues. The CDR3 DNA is TGCGCCAGCAGCCCGGGACTAGCCGAGGCCGGGGAGCTGTTTTTT. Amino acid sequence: CASSPGLAEAGELFF. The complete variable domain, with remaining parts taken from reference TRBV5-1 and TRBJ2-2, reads KAGVTQTPRYLIKTRGQQVTLSCSPISGHRSVSWYQQTPGQGLQFLFEYFSETQRNKGNFPGRFSGRQFSNSRSEMNVSTLELGDSALYLCASSPGLAEAGELFFGEGSRLTVL.

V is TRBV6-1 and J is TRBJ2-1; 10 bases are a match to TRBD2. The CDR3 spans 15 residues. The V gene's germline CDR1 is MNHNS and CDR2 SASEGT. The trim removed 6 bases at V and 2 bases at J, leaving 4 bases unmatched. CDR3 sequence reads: CASRAGGPPYNEQFF. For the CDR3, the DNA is TGTGCCAGCAGAGCGGGAGGGCCGCCCTACAATGAGCAGTTCTTC.

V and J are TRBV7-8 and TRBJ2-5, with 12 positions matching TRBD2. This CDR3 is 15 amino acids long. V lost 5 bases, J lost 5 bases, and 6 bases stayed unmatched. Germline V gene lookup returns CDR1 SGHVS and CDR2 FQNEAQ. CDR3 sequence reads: CASSPSGGAGETQYF. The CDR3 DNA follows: TGTGCCAGCAGCCCTAGCGGGGGGGCAGGGGAGACCCAGTACTTC.

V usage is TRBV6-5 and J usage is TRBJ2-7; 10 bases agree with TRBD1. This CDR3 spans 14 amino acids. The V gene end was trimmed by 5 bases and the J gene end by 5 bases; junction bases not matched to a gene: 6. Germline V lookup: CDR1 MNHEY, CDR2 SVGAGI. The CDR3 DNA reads TGTGCCAGCAGTCCCGGGACAGGGGTCCACGAGCAGTACTTC. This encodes CASSPGTGVHEQYF.

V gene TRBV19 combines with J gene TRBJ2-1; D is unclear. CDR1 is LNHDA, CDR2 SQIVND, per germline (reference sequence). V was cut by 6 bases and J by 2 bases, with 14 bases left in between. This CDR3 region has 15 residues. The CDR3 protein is CASSRGVTAYNEQFF. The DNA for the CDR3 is TGTGCCAGTAGCCGCGGTGTAACAGCCTACAATGAGCAGTTCTTC.

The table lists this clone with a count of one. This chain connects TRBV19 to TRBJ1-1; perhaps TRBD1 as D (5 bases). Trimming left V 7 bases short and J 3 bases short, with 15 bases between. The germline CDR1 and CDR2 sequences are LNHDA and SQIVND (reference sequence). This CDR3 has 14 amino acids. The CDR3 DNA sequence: TGTGCCAGTACATCTGGGGCGGGGGACACTGAAGCTTTCTTT. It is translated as CASTSGAGDTEAFF.

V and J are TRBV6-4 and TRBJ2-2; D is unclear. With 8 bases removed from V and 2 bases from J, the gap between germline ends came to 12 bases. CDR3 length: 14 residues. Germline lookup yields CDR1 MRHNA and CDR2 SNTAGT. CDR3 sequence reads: CASGYGHNTGELFF. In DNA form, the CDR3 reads TGTGCCAGCGGTTACGGCCACAACACCGGGGAGCTGTTTTTT.

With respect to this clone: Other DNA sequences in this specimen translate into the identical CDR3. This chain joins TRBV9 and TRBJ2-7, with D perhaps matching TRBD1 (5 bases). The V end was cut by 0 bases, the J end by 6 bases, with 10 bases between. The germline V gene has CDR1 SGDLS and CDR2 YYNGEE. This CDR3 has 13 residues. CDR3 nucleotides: TGTGCCAGCAGCGTAGGATCAGGGTCCGAGCAGTACTTC. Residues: CASSVGSGSEQYF.

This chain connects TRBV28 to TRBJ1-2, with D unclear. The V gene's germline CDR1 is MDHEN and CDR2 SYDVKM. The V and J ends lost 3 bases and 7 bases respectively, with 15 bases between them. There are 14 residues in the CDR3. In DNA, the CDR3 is TGTGCCAGCAGTTTTAGGGCATCTAGTCCTGGCTACACCTTC. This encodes CASSFRASSPGYTF.

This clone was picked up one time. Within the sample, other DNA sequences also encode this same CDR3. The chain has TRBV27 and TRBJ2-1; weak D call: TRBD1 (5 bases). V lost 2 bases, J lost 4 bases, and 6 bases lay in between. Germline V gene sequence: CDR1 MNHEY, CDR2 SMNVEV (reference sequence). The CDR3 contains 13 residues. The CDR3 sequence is CASSLAGYNEQFF. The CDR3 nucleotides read TGTGCCAGCAGTTTAGCAGGGTACAATGAGCAGTTCTTC.

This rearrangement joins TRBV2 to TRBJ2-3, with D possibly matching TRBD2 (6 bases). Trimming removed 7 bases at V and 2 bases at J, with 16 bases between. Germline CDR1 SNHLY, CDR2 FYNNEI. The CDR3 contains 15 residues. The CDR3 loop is CASKPGLLNTDTQYF. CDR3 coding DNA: TGTGCCAGCAAGCCGGGACTCCTAAACACAGATACGCAGTATTTT.

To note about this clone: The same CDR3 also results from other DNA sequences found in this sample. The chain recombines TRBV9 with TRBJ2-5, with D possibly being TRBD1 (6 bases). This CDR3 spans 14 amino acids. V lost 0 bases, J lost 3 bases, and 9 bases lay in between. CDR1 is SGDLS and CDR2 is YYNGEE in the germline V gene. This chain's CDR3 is CASSVGEGEETQYF. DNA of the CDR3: TGTGCCAGCAGCGTAGGCGAGGGGGAAGAGACCCAGTACTTC.

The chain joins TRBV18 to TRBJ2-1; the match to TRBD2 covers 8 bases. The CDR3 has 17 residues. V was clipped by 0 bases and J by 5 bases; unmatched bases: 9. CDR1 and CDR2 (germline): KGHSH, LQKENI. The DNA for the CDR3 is TGTGCCAGCTCACCACCGTATAGCGGGGCTTCTAACAATGAGCAGTTCTTC. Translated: CASSPPYSGASNNEQFF.

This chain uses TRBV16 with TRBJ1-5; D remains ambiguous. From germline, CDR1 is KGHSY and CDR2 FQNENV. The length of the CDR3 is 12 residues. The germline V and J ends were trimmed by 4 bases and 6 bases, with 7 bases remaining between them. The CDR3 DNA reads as TGTGCCAGCAGCCCCGAGAGTCAGCCCCAGCATTTT. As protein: CASSPESQPQHF.

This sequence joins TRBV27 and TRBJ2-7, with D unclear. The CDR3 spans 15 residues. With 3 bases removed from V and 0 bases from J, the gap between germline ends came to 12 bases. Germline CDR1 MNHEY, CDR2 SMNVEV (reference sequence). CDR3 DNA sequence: TGTGCCAGCAGTTTGTGGCAGGTGAGCTCCTACGAGCAGTACTTC. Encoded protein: CASSLWQVSSYEQYF.

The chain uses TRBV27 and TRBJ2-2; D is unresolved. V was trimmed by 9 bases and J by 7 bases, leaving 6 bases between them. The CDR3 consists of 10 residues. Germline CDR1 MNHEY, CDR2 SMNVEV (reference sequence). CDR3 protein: CASGYGELFF. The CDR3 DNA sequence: TGTGCCAGTGGGTACGGGGAGCTGTTTTTT.

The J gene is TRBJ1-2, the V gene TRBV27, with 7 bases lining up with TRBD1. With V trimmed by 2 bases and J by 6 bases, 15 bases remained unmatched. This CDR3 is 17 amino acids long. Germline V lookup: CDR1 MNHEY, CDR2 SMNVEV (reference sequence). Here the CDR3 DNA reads TGTGCCAGCAGTTTAGATCCCGACAGGGAGACTTTCAATGGCTACACCTTC. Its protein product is CASSLDPDRETFNGYTF.